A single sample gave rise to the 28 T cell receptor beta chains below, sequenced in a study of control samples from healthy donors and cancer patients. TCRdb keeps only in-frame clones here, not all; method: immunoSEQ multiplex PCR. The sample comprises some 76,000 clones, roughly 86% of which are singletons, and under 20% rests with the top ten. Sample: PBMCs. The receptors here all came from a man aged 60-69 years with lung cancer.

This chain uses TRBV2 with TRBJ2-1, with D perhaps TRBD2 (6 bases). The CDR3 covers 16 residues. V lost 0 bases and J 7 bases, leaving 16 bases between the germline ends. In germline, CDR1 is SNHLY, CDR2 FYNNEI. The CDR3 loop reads CASSEAGREARNEQFF. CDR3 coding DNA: TGTGCCAGCAGTGAAGCGGGTAGGGAGGCCAGGAATGAGCAGTTCTTC.

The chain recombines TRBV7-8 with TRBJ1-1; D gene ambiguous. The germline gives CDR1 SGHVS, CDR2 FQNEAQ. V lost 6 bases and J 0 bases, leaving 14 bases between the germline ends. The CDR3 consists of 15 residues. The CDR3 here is CASSIGGFVNTEAFF. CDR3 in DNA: TGTGCCAGCAGTATAGGAGGTTTTGTGAACACTGAAGCTTTCTTT.

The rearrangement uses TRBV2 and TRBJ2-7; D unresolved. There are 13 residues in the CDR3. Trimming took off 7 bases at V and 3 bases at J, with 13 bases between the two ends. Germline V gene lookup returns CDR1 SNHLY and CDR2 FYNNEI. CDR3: CASTLVLGYEQYF. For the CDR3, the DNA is TGTGCCAGCACTCTGGTTCTGGGCTACGAGCAGTACTTC.

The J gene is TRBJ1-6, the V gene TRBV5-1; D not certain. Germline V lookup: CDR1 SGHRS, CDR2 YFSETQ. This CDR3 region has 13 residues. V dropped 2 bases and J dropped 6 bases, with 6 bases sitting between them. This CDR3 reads CASSFNLNSPLHF. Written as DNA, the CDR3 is TGCGCCAGCAGCTTCAATCTTAATTCACCCCTCCACTTT. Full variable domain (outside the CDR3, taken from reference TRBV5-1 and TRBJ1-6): KAGVTQTPRYLIKTRGQQVTLSCSPISGHRSVSWYQQTPGQGLQFLFEYFSETQRNKGNFPGRFSGRQFSNSRSEMNVSTLELGDSALYLCASSFNLNSPLHFGNGTRLTVT.

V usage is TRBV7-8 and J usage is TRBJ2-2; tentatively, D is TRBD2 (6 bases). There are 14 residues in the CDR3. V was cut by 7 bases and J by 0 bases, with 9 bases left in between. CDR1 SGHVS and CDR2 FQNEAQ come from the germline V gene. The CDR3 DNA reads TGTGCCAGCACGCGGGACCCGAACACCGGGGAGCTGTTTTTT. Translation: CASTRDPNTGELFF.

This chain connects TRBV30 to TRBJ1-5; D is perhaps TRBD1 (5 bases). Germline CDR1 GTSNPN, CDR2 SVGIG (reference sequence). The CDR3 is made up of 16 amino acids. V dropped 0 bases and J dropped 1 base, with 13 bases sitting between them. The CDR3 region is CAWSVPGWGSNQPQHF. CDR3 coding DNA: TGTGCCTGGAGTGTACCTGGTTGGGGGAGCAATCAGCCCCAGCATTTT.

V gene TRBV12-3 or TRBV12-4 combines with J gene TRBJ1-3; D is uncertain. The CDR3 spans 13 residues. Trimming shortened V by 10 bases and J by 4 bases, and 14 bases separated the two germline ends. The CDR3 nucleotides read TGTGCCACCCACCCGGTCGGAGGAAACACCATATATTTT. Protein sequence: CATHPVGGNTIYF.

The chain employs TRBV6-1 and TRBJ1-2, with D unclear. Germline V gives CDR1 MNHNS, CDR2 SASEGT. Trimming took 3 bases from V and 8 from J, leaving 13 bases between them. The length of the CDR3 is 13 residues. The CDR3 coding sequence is TGTGCCAGCAGTGATGAGGGCTTGTACGGCTACACCTTC. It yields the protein CASSDEGLYGYTF.

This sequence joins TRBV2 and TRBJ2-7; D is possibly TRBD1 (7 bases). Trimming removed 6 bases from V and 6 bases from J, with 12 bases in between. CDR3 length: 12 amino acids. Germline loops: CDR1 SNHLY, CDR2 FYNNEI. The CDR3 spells CASRRQGGEQYV. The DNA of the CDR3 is TGTGCCAGCAGAAGACAGGGAGGCGAGCAGTACGTC.

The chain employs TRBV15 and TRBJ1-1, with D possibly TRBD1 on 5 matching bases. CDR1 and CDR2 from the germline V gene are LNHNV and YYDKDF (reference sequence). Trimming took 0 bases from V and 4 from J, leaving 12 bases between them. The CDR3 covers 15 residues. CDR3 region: CATSRDLAGSTEAFF. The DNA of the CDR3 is TGTGCCACCAGCAGAGATCTTGCAGGGTCCACTGAAGCTTTCTTT.

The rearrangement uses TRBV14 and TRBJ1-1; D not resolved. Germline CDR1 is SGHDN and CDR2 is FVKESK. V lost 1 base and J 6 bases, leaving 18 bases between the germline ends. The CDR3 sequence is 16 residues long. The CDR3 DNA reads TGTGCCAGCAGCCAAGGGGCATTGGGTGAGATGGCTGAAGCTTTCTTT. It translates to CASSQGALGEMAEAFF.

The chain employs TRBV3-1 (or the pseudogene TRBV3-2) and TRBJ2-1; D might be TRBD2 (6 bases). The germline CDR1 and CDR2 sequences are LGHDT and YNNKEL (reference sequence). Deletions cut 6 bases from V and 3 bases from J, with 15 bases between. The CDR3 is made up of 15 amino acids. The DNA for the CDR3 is TGTGCCAGCAGGCCCTTTGGCGGGGACTACAATGAGCAGTTCTTC. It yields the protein CASRPFGGDYNEQFF.

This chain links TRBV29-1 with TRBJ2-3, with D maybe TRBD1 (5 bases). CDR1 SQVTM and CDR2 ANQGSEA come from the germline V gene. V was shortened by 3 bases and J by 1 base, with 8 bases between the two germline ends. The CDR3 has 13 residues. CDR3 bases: TGCAGCGTTGAGGGGCAGGGCACAGATACGCAGTATTTT. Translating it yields CSVEGQGTDTQYF.

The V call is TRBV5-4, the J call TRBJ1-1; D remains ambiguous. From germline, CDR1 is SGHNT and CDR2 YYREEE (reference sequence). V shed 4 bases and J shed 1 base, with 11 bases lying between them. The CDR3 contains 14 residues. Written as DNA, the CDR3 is TGTGCCAGCAGCCCCAGATCCCAGAACACTGAAGCTTTCTTT. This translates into CASSPRSQNTEAFF.

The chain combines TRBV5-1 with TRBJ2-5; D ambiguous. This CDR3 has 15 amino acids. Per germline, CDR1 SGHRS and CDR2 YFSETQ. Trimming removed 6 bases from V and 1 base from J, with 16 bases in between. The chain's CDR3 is CASTEPGARQETQYF. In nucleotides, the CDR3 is TGCGCCAGCACCGAACCGGGCGCCCGCCAAGAGACCCAGTACTTC. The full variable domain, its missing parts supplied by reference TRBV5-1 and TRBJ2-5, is KAGVTQTPRYLIKTRGQQVTLSCSPISGHRSVSWYQQTPGQGLQFLFEYFSETQRNKGNFPGRFSGRQFSNSRSEMNVSTLELGDSALYLCASTEPGARQETQYFGPGTRLLVL.

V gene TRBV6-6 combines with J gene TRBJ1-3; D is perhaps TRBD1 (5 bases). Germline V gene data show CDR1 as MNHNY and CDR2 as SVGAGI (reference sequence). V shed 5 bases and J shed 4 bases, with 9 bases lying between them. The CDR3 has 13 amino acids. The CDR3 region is CASSGTLGNTIYF. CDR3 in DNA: TGTGCCAGCAGTGGGACTCTCGGAAACACCATATATTTT.

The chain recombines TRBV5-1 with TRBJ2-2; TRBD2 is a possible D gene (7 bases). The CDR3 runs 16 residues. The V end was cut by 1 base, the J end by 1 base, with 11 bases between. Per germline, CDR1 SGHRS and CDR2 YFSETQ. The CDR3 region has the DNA TGCGCCAGCAGCTTGACGAGGGGGGGGAACACCGGGGAGCTGTTTTTT. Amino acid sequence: CASSLTRGGNTGELFF.

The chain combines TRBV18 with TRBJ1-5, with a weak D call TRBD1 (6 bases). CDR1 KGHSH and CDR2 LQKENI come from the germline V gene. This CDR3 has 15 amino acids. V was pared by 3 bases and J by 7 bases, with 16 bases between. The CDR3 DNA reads TGTGCCAGCTCACCGGGGACATCGGGCGGGCAGCCCCAGCATTTT. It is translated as CASSPGTSGGQPQHF.

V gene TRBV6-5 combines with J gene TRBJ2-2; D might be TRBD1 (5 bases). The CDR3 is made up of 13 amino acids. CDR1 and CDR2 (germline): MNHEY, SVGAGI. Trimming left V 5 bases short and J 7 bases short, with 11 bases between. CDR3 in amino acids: CASSPVDSGELFF. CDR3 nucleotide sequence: TGTGCCAGCAGTCCAGTAGACAGCGGGGAGCTGTTTTTT.

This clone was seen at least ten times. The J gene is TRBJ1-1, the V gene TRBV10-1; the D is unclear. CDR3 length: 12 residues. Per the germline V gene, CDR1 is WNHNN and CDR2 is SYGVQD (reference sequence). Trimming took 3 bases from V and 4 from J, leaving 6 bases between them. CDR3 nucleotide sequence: TGCGCCAGCAGTGACGGAGTCACTGAAGCTTTCTTT. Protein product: CASSDGVTEAFF.

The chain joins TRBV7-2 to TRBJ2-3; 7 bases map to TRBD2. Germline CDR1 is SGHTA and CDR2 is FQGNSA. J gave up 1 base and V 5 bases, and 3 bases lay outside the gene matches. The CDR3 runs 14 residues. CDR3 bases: TGTGCCAGCAGCGCCCGGGGGGGCACAGATACGCAGTATTTT. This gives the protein CASSARGGTDTQYF.

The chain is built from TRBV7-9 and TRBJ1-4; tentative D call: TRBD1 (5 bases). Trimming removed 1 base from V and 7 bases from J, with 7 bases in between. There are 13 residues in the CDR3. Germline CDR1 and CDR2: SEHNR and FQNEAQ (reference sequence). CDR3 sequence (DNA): TGTGCCAGCAGCTTAGGAGACAGTGAAAAACTGTTTTTT. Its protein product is CASSLGDSEKLFF.

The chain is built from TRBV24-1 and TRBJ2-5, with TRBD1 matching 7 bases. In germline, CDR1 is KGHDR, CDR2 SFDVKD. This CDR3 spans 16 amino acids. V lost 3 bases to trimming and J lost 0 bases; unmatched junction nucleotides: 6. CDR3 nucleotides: TGTGCCACCAGTGATCCAAGACAGGGCCACCAAGAGACCCAGTACTTC. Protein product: CATSDPRQGHQETQYF.

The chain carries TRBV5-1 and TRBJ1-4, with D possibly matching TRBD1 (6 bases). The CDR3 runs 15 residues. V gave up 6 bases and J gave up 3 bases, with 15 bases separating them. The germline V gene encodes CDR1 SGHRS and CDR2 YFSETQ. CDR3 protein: CASKAQTGPNEKLFF. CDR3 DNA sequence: TGCGCCAGCAAAGCCCAGACAGGTCCTAATGAAAAACTGTTTTTT. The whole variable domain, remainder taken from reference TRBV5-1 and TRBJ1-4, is KAGVTQTPRYLIKTRGQQVTLSCSPISGHRSVSWYQQTPGQGLQFLFEYFSETQRNKGNFPGRFSGRQFSNSRSEMNVSTLELGDSALYLCASKAQTGPNEKLFFGSGTQLSVL.

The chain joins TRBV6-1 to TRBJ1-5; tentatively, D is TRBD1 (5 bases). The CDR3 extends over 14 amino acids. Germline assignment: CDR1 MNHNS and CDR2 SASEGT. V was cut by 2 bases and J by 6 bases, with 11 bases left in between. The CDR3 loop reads CASSELQASQPQHF. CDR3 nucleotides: TGTGCCAGCAGTGAATTACAGGCCAGTCAGCCCCAGCATTTT.

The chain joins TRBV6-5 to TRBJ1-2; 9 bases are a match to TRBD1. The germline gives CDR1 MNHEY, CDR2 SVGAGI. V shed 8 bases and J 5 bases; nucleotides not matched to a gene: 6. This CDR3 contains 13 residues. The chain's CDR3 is CASLRQGEYGYTF. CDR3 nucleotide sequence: TGTGCCAGCCTGAGACAGGGGGAATATGGCTACACCTTC.

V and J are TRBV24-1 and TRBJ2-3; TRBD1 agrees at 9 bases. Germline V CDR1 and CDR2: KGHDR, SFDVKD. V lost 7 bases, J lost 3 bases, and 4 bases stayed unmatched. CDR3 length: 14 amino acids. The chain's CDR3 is CATRGTGMTDTQYF. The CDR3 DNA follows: TGTGCCACCAGGGGGACAGGGATGACAGATACGCAGTATTTT.

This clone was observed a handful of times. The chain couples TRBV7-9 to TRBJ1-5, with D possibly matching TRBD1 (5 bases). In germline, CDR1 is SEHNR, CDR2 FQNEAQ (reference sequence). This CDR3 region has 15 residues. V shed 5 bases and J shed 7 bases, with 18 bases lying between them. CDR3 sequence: CASSQTGEVGQPQHF. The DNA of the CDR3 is TGTGCCAGCAGCCAGACGGGGGAAGTAGGACAGCCCCAGCATTTT.